These 15 T cell receptor beta chains originate from one sample sequenced in a study of technical replicates of blood from a few donors. The repertoire was sequenced with immunoSEQ multiplex PCR; TCRdb's copy has only in-frame clones and lacks some. The sample yields some 81,000 clones, 75% to 95% seen once. Source material: T cells isolated from PBMCs. Source of these receptors: a human donor in good health.

This clone was recorded only once. This sequence joins TRBV5-4 and TRBJ2-7, with 7 bases fitting TRBD2. Unmatched junction bases numbered 5, after V lost 1 base and J lost 4 bases. This CDR3 contains 14 residues. Per germline, CDR1 SGHNT and CDR2 YYREEE (reference sequence). CDR3: CASSLLGREYEQYF. CDR3 DNA: TGTGCCAGCAGCTTGCTAGGGCGGGAGTACGAGCAGTACTTC.

This sequence joins TRBV10-3 and TRBJ1-3; TRBD1 matches 7 bases. Trimming took 11 bases from V and 4 from J; bases not matched to a gene: 5. This CDR3 contains 12 residues. Looked up from germline, CDR1 is ENHRY and CDR2 is SYGVKD. The CDR3 reads CAAWDSGNTIYF. DNA for the CDR3: TGTGCCGCTTGGGACAGCGGAAACACCATATATTTT.

The chain uses TRBV5-1 and TRBJ2-3, with D uncertain. The CDR3 is made up of 15 amino acids. Germline V CDR1 and CDR2: SGHRS, YFSETQ. The V and J ends lost 2 bases and 0 bases respectively, with 10 bases between them. The CDR3 DNA reads TGCGCCAGCAGCTTTTCAGGTCTGAGCACAGATACGCAGTATTTT. It specifies CASSFSGLSTDTQYF.

Points on this clone: Other DNA sequences in this specimen translate into the identical CDR3. V and J are TRBV18 and TRBJ2-7, with 9 bases fitting TRBD1. The V segment lost 3 bases and the J segment 2 bases; nucleotides outside the gene matches: 2. CDR1 and CDR2 from the germline V gene are KGHSH and LQKENI. The CDR3 is 14 amino acids. The CDR3 loop is CASSPGQGAYEQYF. Written as DNA, the CDR3 is TGTGCCAGCTCACCGGGACAGGGTGCCTACGAGCAGTACTTC.

J is TRBJ2-2 and V is TRBV19; 11 positions agree with TRBD2. V lost 7 bases, J lost 1 base, and 5 bases stayed unmatched. The CDR3 contains 16 residues. The germline CDR1 and CDR2 sequences are LNHDA and SQIVND (reference sequence). The CDR3 spells CASKLLAGGNTGELFF. Written as DNA, the CDR3 is TGTGCCAGTAAACTTCTAGCGGGAGGGAACACCGGGGAGCTGTTTTTT.

J is TRBJ2-2 and V is TRBV14; D is undetermined. The CDR3 totals 15 residues. Germline CDR1 reads SGHDN; CDR2 reads FVKESK. V lost 3 bases, J lost 3 bases, and 11 bases lay in between. CDR3 sequence reads: CASSQADSYTGELFF. The CDR3 nucleotides read TGTGCCAGCAGCCAGGCCGACTCCTACACCGGGGAGCTGTTTTTT.

The gene calls are TRBV10-1 and TRBJ2-7; TRBD1 might be the D (5 bases). CDR3 length equals 13 residues. In germline, CDR1 is WNHNN, CDR2 SYGVQD (reference sequence). V lost 1 base, J lost 3 bases, and 7 bases lay in between. This CDR3 reads CASSEFDSYEQYF. The CDR3 DNA reads TGCGCCAGCAGTGAGTTTGACAGCTACGAGCAGTACTTC.

The CDR3 DNA is TGTGCCAGCAGCTTAGGGCCCGGGAATGGCTACACCTTC. This encodes CASSLGPGNGYTF. This chain joins TRBV7-9 and TRBJ1-2; D is undetermined. Germline lookup yields CDR1 SEHNR and CDR2 FQNEAQ (reference sequence). V lost 1 base and J lost 6, with 9 bases in between. There are 13 residues in the CDR3.

The chain uses TRBV6-1 and TRBJ1-4, with TRBD1 matching 7 bases. This CDR3 is built from 15 residues. CDR1 MNHNS and CDR2 SASEGT come from the germline V gene. V lost 1 base, J lost 5 bases, and 4 bases stayed unmatched. The CDR3 protein is CASSEGVTGNEKLFF. CDR3 DNA sequence: TGTGCCAGCAGTGAAGGGGTGACAGGGAATGAAAAACTGTTTTTT.

V is TRBV11-2 and J is TRBJ2-3; 12 bases align to TRBD2. The germline V gene encodes CDR1 SGHAT and CDR2 FQNNGV. V shed 5 bases, J shed 3 bases, and the junction held 3 bases outside the gene matches. The CDR3 spans 15 residues. The CDR3 reads CASSPGTSGTDTQYF. CDR3 nucleotides: TGTGCCAGCAGCCCCGGGACTAGCGGGACAGATACGCAGTATTTT.

The J gene is TRBJ1-2, the V gene TRBV7-9, with 10 bases that match TRBD1. The CDR3 length is 11 residues. Germline V CDR1 and CDR2: SEHNR, FQNEAQ (reference sequence). Losses at the gene ends were 3 bases for V and 14 bases for J; bases not matched to a gene: 3. In DNA form, the CDR3 reads TGTGCCAGCAGCTTGGGACAGGGGCGTACCTTC. This gives the protein CASSLGQGRTF.

The rearrangement links TRBV4-1 to TRBJ1-5; TRBD1 might be the D (6 bases). The germline CDR1 and CDR2 sequences are MGHRA and YSYEKL. V was cut by 4 bases and J by 4 bases, with 17 bases left in between. The CDR3 is made up of 16 amino acids. CDR3 coding DNA: TGCGCCAGCAGCCCAAGATATGGGCAGGGGAATCAGCCCCAGCATTTT. Translation: CASSPRYGQGNQPQHF.

The chain uses TRBV6-1 and TRBJ2-4; the D gene is possibly TRBD2 (5 bases). The germline gives CDR1 MNHNS, CDR2 SASEGT. The CDR3 runs 14 residues. Trimming took off 4 bases at V and 6 bases at J, with 13 bases between the two ends. The CDR3 DNA follows: TGTGCCAGCAGTGCGAGGGTCAGAGGAAACATTCAGTACTTC. Translated, it gives CASSARVRGNIQYF.

In DNA, the CDR3 is TGTGCCAGCAGTCCCACGTGGCTAGCGGGAGGGACGGGGGGGGAGCTGTTTTTT. Its translation: CASSPTWLAGGTGGELFF. J is TRBJ2-2 and V is TRBV27; the match to TRBD2 covers 12 bases. The junction had 15 bases not matched to a gene; V was cut back by 5 bases and J by 8 bases. Germline V CDR1 and CDR2: MNHEY, SMNVEV (reference sequence). This CDR3 is 18 amino acids long.

The chain is built from TRBV27 and TRBJ1-4; D possibly corresponds to TRBD1 (6 bases). CDR1 MNHEY and CDR2 SMNVEV come from the germline V gene (reference sequence). V gave up 8 bases and J gave up 8 bases, with 18 bases separating them. This CDR3 region has 14 residues. The DNA for the CDR3 is TGTGCCAGCGGGCCTCAGCGGGGGCCGGAAAAACTGTTTTTT. Amino acid sequence: CASGPQRGPEKLFF. Using reference TRBV27 and TRBJ1-4 for the parts outside the CDR3, the full variable domain is EAQVTQNPRYLITVTGKKLTVTCSQNMNHEYMSWYRQDPGLGLRQIYYSMNVEVTDKGDVPEGYKVSRKEKRNFPLILESPSPNQTSLYFCASGPQRGPEKLFFGSGTQLSVL.